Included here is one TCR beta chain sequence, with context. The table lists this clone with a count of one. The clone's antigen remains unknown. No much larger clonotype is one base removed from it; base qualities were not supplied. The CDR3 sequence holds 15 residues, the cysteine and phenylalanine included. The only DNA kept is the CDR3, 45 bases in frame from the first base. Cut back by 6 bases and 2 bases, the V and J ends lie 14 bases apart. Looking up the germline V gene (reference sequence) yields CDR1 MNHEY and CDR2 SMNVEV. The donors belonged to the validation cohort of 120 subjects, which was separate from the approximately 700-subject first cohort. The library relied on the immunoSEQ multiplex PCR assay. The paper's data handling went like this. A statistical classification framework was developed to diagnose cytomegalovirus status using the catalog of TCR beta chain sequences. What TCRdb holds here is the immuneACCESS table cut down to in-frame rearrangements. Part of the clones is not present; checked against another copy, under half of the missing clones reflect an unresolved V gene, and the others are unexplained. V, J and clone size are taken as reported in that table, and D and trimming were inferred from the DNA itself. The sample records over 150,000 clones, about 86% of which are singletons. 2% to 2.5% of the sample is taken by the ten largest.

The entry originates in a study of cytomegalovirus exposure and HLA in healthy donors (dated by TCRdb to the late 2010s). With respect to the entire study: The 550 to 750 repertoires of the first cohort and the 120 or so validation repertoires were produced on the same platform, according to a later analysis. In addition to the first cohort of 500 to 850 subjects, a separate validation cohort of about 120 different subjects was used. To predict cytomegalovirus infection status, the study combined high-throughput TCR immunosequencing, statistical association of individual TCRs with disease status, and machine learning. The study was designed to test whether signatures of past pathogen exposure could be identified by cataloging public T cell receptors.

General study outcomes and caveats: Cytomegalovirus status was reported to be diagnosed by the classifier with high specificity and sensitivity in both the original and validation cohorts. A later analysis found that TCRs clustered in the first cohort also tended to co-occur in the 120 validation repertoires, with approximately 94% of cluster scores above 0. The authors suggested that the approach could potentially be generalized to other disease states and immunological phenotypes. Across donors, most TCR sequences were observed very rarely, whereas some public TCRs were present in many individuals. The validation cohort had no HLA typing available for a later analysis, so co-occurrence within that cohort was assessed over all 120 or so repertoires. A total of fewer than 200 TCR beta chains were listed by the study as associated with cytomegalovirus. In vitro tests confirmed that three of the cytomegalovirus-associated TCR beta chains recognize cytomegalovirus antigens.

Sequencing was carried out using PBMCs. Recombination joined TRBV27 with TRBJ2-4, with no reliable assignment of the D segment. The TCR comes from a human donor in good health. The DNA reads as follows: TGTGCCAGCAGCCCCGAGGTGACTCCCAAAAACATTCAGTACTTC. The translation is CASSPEVTPKNIQYF.